Listed below are T cell receptor beta chains from one sample, sequenced in a study of T-cell memory formation after mild COVID-19. MiXCR, run by TCRdb on the 5' RACE reads, gives a single entry per CDR3 protein. Of fewer than 700,000 distinct CDR3 sequences listed, about 20% are singletons. Sequences were obtained from PBMCs or a T cell subset sorted from them (not recorded which). These receptors originate from an adult woman who had mild COVID-19 (a few samples of this study predate the infection). Cell type and time point are not known. Both conserved end residues are part of each CDR3. D genes are given only for firm matches. Clone size is shown for a subset of rows, as once, few, many or a class of expanded clone.

cdr3_aa: CASSSPARGYTF
cdr3_nt: TGTGCCAGCAGTTCCCCCGCAAGAGGCTACACCTTC
v_call: TRBV12-3/TRBV12-4
j_call: TRBJ1-2
clone_size: .
d_call: .

cdr3_aa: CASSLGVLQGKGYTF
cdr3_nt: TGTGCCAGCAGCTTAGGGGTTCTCCAGGGTAAAGGCTACACCTTC
v_call: TRBV7-2
j_call: TRBJ1-2
clone_size: few
d_call: .

cdr3_aa: CASSLDEGGTEAFF
cdr3_nt: TGTGCCAGCAGCTTGGATGAGGGTGGCACTGAAGCTTTCTTT
v_call: TRBV5-4
j_call: TRBJ1-1
clone_size: .
d_call: .

cdr3_aa: CASRALREQFF
cdr3_nt: TGTGCCAGCAGGGCCCTCAGAGAGCAGTTCTTC
v_call: TRBV12-3/TRBV12-4
j_call: TRBJ2-1
clone_size: few
d_call: .

cdr3_aa: CASSMIFPGQNYNEQFF
cdr3_nt: TGTGCCAGTAGTATGATTTTTCCGGGACAGAACTACAATGAGCAGTTCTTC
v_call: TRBV19
j_call: TRBJ2-1
clone_size: few
d_call: TRBD1

cdr3_aa: CAIRAGLAVTTYEQYF
cdr3_nt: TGTGCCATCAGGGCCGGACTAGCCGTCACCACCTACGAGCAGTACTTC
v_call: TRBV10-3
j_call: TRBJ2-7
clone_size: few
d_call: TRBD2

cdr3_aa: CASTAGTSGTDTQYF
cdr3_nt: TGTGCCAGCACCGCCGGGACTAGCGGTACAGATACGCAGTATTTT
v_call: TRBV28
j_call: TRBJ2-3
clone_size: .
d_call: TRBD2

cdr3_aa: CASSEGRTRVYEQYF
cdr3_nt: TGTGCCAGCAGCGAAGGTAGGACCCGAGTCTACGAGCAGTACTTC
v_call: TRBV6-6
j_call: TRBJ2-7
clone_size: few
d_call: .

cdr3_aa: CATSDVNRETQYF
cdr3_nt: TGTGCCACCAGTGATGTAAACAGGGAGACCCAGTACTTC
v_call: TRBV24-1
j_call: TRBJ2-5
clone_size: .
d_call: .

cdr3_aa: CASSKTAPSYNEQFF
cdr3_nt: TGTGCCAGCAGTAAGACAGCACCCTCCTACAATGAGCAGTTCTTC
v_call: TRBV6-1
j_call: TRBJ2-1
clone_size: .
d_call: .

cdr3_aa: CASSMSGLSGEQYF
cdr3_nt: TGTGCCAGTAGTATGAGCGGGCTGTCTGGCGAGCAGTACTTC
v_call: TRBV19
j_call: TRBJ2-7
clone_size: .
d_call: .

cdr3_aa: CATVTGGAYNEQFF
cdr3_nt: TGTGCCACTGTGACAGGGGGCGCTTACAATGAGCAGTTCTTC
v_call: TRBV19
j_call: TRBJ2-1
clone_size: few
d_call: TRBD1

cdr3_aa: CSAYGWTSGQETQYF
cdr3_nt: TGCAGTGCTTACGGGTGGACTAGCGGACAAGAGACCCAGTACTTC
v_call: TRBV20-1
j_call: TRBJ2-5
clone_size: .
d_call: TRBD2

cdr3_aa: CASSLGQGAYTGELFF
cdr3_nt: TGTGCCAGCAGCCTAGGACAGGGGGCTTACACCGGGGAGCTGTTTTTT
v_call: TRBV27
j_call: TRBJ2-2
clone_size: .
d_call: TRBD1

cdr3_aa: CATRLDRGLAGAENIQYF
cdr3_nt: TGTGCCACCCGGCTGGACAGGGGACTAGCGGGGGCCGAAAACATTCAGTACTTC
v_call: TRBV15
j_call: TRBJ2-4
clone_size: .
d_call: TRBD2

cdr3_aa: CASSPSWSYRVGLHNEQFF
cdr3_nt: TGTGCCAGCTCACCATCATGGTCTTACAGGGTGGGACTCCACAATGAGCAGTTCTTC
v_call: TRBV18
j_call: TRBJ2-1
clone_size: few
d_call: .

cdr3_aa: CASSLAARGEQYF
cdr3_nt: TGTGCCAGCAGCTTAGCGGCCCGTGGCGAGCAGTACTTC
v_call: TRBV7-9
j_call: TRBJ2-7
clone_size: .
d_call: .

cdr3_aa: CSASPGTGSYEQYF
cdr3_nt: TGCAGTGCTTCCCCCGGGACAGGGTCCTACGAGCAGTACTTC
v_call: TRBV20-1
j_call: TRBJ2-7
clone_size: few
d_call: TRBD1

cdr3_aa: CASSYSNPGPGSNQPQHF
cdr3_nt: TGTGCCAGCAGTTACTCGAATCCTGGGCCGGGTAGCAATCAGCCCCAGCATTTT
v_call: TRBV6-5
j_call: TRBJ1-5
clone_size: .
d_call: .

cdr3_aa: CASSPTAGPQETQYF
cdr3_nt: TGTGCCAGCAGCCCCACCGCAGGGCCCCAAGAGACCCAGTACTTC
v_call: TRBV7-6
j_call: TRBJ2-5
clone_size: few
d_call: .

cdr3_aa: CASSPTPTGRDTEAFF
cdr3_nt: TGTGCCAGCAGCCCCACCCCGACAGGGAGGGACACTGAAGCTTTCTTT
v_call: TRBV7-3
j_call: TRBJ1-1
clone_size: many
d_call: TRBD1

cdr3_aa: CASSLGTGRANEQFF
cdr3_nt: TGTGCCAGCAGCTTGGGGACAGGGAGAGCCAATGAGCAGTTCTTC
v_call: TRBV7-9
j_call: TRBJ2-1
clone_size: once
d_call: TRBD1

cdr3_aa: CSARLGQGVNSNQPQHF
cdr3_nt: TGCAGTGCTAGACTGGGACAGGGGGTGAATAGCAATCAGCCCCAGCATTTT
v_call: TRBV20-1
j_call: TRBJ1-5
clone_size: .
d_call: TRBD1

cdr3_aa: CSARLGEDEQFF
cdr3_nt: TGCAGTGCTAGGCTTGGTGAGGATGAGCAGTTCTTC
v_call: TRBV20-1
j_call: TRBJ2-1
clone_size: .
d_call: .

cdr3_aa: CASARNNYGYTF
cdr3_nt: TGTGCCAGTGCAAGAAACAACTATGGCTACACCTTC
v_call: TRBV19
j_call: TRBJ1-2
clone_size: .
d_call: .

cdr3_aa: CASRTDTEAFF
cdr3_nt: TGTGCCAGCCGAACGGACACTGAAGCTTTCTTT
v_call: TRBV25-1
j_call: TRBJ1-1
clone_size: .
d_call: .

cdr3_aa: CAWSQGIQETQYF
cdr3_nt: TGTGCCTGGAGCCAGGGTATTCAAGAGACCCAGTACTTC
v_call: TRBV30
j_call: TRBJ2-5
clone_size: few
d_call: .

cdr3_aa: CASSLVSAGGNEQFF
cdr3_nt: TGTGCCAGCAGCTTAGTTTCAGCAGGGGGGAATGAGCAGTTCTTC
v_call: TRBV7-9
j_call: TRBJ2-1
clone_size: few
d_call: .

cdr3_aa: CASSPNGATDTQYF
cdr3_nt: TGTGCCAGCTCACCTAACGGGGCCACAGATACGCAGTATTTT
v_call: TRBV18
j_call: TRBJ2-3
clone_size: .
d_call: .

cdr3_aa: CASSLGLEAYEQYF
cdr3_nt: TGTGCCAGCAGCTTAGGCCTAGAGGCCTACGAGCAGTACTTC
v_call: TRBV11-2
j_call: TRBJ2-7
clone_size: once
d_call: .

cdr3_aa: CASSSAEQFF
cdr3_nt: TGTGCCAGCAGCTCAGCGGAGCAGTTCTTC
v_call: TRBV7-9
j_call: TRBJ2-1
clone_size: few
d_call: .

cdr3_aa: CASSGLAGLSEQFF
cdr3_nt: TGTGCCAGCAGCGGACTAGCGGGGCTTAGCGAGCAGTTCTTC
v_call: TRBV11-3
j_call: TRBJ2-1
clone_size: .
d_call: TRBD2

cdr3_aa: CATSDAGQGYLYF
cdr3_nt: TGTGCCACCAGTGATGCGGGACAGGGGTATCTGTACTTC
v_call: TRBV24-1
j_call: TRBJ2-7
clone_size: few
d_call: TRBD1

cdr3_aa: CASSFGLDVQYF
cdr3_nt: TGTGCCAGCAGTTTCGGACTAGATGTGCAGTATTTT
v_call: TRBV12-3/TRBV12-4
j_call: TRBJ2-3
clone_size: few
d_call: TRBD2

cdr3_aa: CASSQPGPSYNEQFF
cdr3_nt: TGTGCCAGCAGCCAACCGGGACCATCCTACAATGAGCAGTTCTTC
v_call: TRBV4-2
j_call: TRBJ2-1
clone_size: few
d_call: .

cdr3_aa: CASSVQENQPQHF
cdr3_nt: TGTGCCAGCAGCGTACAGGAGAATCAGCCCCAGCATTTT
v_call: TRBV9
j_call: TRBJ1-5
clone_size: .
d_call: .

cdr3_aa: CATSEQGNEQFF
cdr3_nt: TGTGCCACCAGCGAACAGGGAAATGAGCAGTTCTTC
v_call: TRBV15
j_call: TRBJ2-1
clone_size: many
d_call: .

cdr3_aa: CSARWDGQGAYNEQFF
cdr3_nt: TGCAGTGCTAGATGGGACGGCCAGGGGGCCTACAATGAGCAGTTCTTC
v_call: TRBV20-1
j_call: TRBJ2-1
clone_size: few
d_call: TRBD1

cdr3_aa: CASSSGTEGLRAFF
cdr3_nt: TGCGCCAGCAGCTCGGGGACAGAGGGTCTAAGAGCTTTCTTT
v_call: TRBV5-1
j_call: TRBJ1-1
clone_size: .
d_call: TRBD1

cdr3_aa: CASSLVRGMAYNEQFF
cdr3_nt: TGTGCCAGCAGCTTAGTTCGGGGGATGGCCTACAATGAGCAGTTCTTC
v_call: TRBV11-2
j_call: TRBJ2-1
clone_size: few
d_call: .

cdr3_aa: CASSQARNGPEAIYNEQFF
cdr3_nt: TGCGCCAGCAGCCAAGCCCGCAACGGACCCGAGGCTATCTACAATGAGCAGTTCTTC
v_call: TRBV4-3
j_call: TRBJ2-1
clone_size: few
d_call: .

cdr3_aa: CASSVSGVSTDTQYF
cdr3_nt: TGTGCCAGCAGCGTGAGCGGGGTCAGCACAGATACGCAGTATTTT
v_call: TRBV9
j_call: TRBJ2-3
clone_size: .
d_call: TRBD2

cdr3_aa: CASSVLAGGYEQYF
cdr3_nt: TGTGCCAGCAGTGTCTTAGCGGGAGGCTACGAGCAGTACTTC
v_call: TRBV6-5
j_call: TRBJ2-7
clone_size: once
d_call: TRBD2

cdr3_aa: CAILGAGDTEAFF
cdr3_nt: TGTGCCATCCTCGGGGCAGGAGACACTGAAGCTTTCTTT
v_call: TRBV10-3
j_call: TRBJ1-1
clone_size: .
d_call: .

cdr3_aa: CASSENAYEQYF
cdr3_nt: TGTGCCAGCAGCGAGAACGCCTACGAGCAGTACTTC
v_call: TRBV9
j_call: TRBJ2-7
clone_size: .
d_call: .

cdr3_aa: CASLRQGSTEAFF
cdr3_nt: TGTGCCAGCTTACGACAGGGGAGCACTGAAGCTTTCTTT
v_call: TRBV6-6
j_call: TRBJ1-1
clone_size: few
d_call: TRBD1

cdr3_aa: CSAQRTVLGPYEQYF
cdr3_nt: TGCAGTGCCCAAAGGACTGTCCTAGGTCCCTACGAGCAGTACTTC
v_call: TRBV20-1
j_call: TRBJ2-7
clone_size: few
d_call: .

cdr3_aa: CAWKYGGVYGYTF
cdr3_nt: TGTGCCTGGAAGTACGGTGGGGTCTATGGCTACACCTTC
v_call: TRBV30
j_call: TRBJ1-2
clone_size: few
d_call: .

cdr3_aa: CASSPFGGGMNTEAFF
cdr3_nt: TGTGCCAGCAGCCCATTTGGAGGAGGGATGAACACTGAAGCTTTCTTT
v_call: TRBV7-6
j_call: TRBJ1-1
clone_size: few
d_call: .

cdr3_aa: CASRPPGTGTDEQFF
cdr3_nt: TGTGCCAGCAGACCACCTGGGACAGGGACCGATGAGCAGTTCTTC
v_call: TRBV9
j_call: TRBJ2-1
clone_size: few
d_call: TRBD1

cdr3_aa: CATSATSGYNEQFF
cdr3_nt: TGTGCCACCAGCGCGACTAGCGGATACAATGAGCAGTTCTTC
v_call: TRBV15
j_call: TRBJ2-1
clone_size: few
d_call: TRBD2

cdr3_aa: CASSFNRQETQYF
cdr3_nt: TGTGCCAGCAGCTTTAACAGACAAGAGACCCAGTACTTC
v_call: TRBV7-3
j_call: TRBJ2-5
clone_size: few
d_call: .

cdr3_aa: CASSPTLVPQSNEQFF
cdr3_nt: TGTGCCAGCAGCCCGACCTTGGTCCCTCAAAGCAATGAGCAGTTCTTC
v_call: TRBV5-5
j_call: TRBJ2-1
clone_size: .
d_call: .

cdr3_aa: CASGQQRPGQGVDANTGELFF
cdr3_nt: TGTGCTAGTGGCCAACAAAGACCGGGACAGGGCGTTGACGCGAACACCGGGGAGCTGTTTTTT
v_call: TRBV12-5
j_call: TRBJ2-2
clone_size: few
d_call: TRBD1